The subject of this entry is one T cell receptor (beta chain). Per germline, CDR1 SGHNT and CDR2 YYREEE (reference sequence). The CDR3 is 15 amino acids. Losses at the gene ends were 0 bases for V and 7 bases for J; bases not matched to a gene: 8. As originally analysed: Quantification of nucleated cells was approximated via reference gene primer amplification. Generated by immunoSEQ multiplex PCR, the TCRdb table keeps only in-frame clones and is missing some. V and J calls and clone size follow that table, whereas D and trimming were derived from the DNA. The table has a few hundred thousand clones, 88% seen once. The data stem from a study of blood T cell repertoires in COVID-19. Across the whole study: Whether acute or convalescent, the COVID-19 samples came from the United States, Italy and Spain.

Two negative PCRs, clearance, or symptom resolution were required of recovered Cohort 3 donors. Sequencing was performed on PBMCs or T cells enriched from blood (not recorded which). The TCR was taken from a woman in her fifties or sixties who had recovered from COVID-19. The genes are TRBV5-4 and TRBJ2-7; 9 bases map to TRBD1. The CDR3 is CASSLDLQGAREQYF. The CDR3 nucleotides read TGTGCCAGCAGCTTGGACTTACAGGGGGCGCGGGAGCAGTACTTC. The full variable domain, rest sourced from reference TRBV5-4 and TRBJ2-7, is ETGVTQSPTHLIKTRGQQVTLRCSSQSGHNTVSWYQQALGQGPQFIFQYYREEENGRGNFPPRFSGLQFPNYSSELNVNALELDDSALYLCASSLDLQGAREQYFGPGTRLTVT.